Following are 24 T cell receptor beta chains from one sample sequenced in a study of OX40 agonist ivuxolimab in advanced cancers. Measured with immunoSEQ multiplex PCR; TCRdb has only the in-frame clones, and not every one. The sample holds tens of thousands of clones; 80% to 90% are singletons and the top ten take under 0.75%. The starting material was CD4+ or CD8+ T cells sorted from blood, obtained in a trial of the OX40 agonist ivuxolimab. The receptors were gathered from an adult with an advanced solid tumor such as melanoma, head and neck, liver or kidney cancer.

This rearrangement joins TRBV30 to TRBJ1-2; the match to TRBD1 covers 8 bases. The CDR3 runs to 12 residues. With V trimmed by 5 bases and J by 3 bases, 2 bases remained unmatched. The V gene's germline CDR1 is GTSNPN and CDR2 SVGIG (reference sequence). CDR3 residues: CAWPQGDYGYTF. CDR3 DNA: TGTGCCTGGCCACAGGGGGACTATGGCTACACCTTC.

The genes are TRBV30 and TRBJ2-1; TRBD2 matches at 14 bases. V shed 2 bases, J shed 8 bases, and the junction held 5 bases outside the gene matches. The CDR3 consists of 15 residues. Per the germline V gene, CDR1 is GTSNPN and CDR2 is SVGIG (reference sequence). The CDR3 DNA follows: TGTGCCTGGAGTCGGGGACTAGCGGGAGTCGATGAGCAGTTCTTC. Translation gives CAWSRGLAGVDEQFF.

In its sample, this clone was seen a few times. The chain links TRBV28 to TRBJ2-7; the D gene could be TRBD1 or TRBD2 (6 bases each). The CDR3 extends over 14 amino acids. Germline CDR1 MDHEN, CDR2 SYDVKM. V was pared by 5 bases and J by 5 bases, with 16 bases between. The CDR3 is CASSTIMGGHEQYF. In nucleotides, the CDR3 is TGTGCCAGCAGTACAATCATGGGGGGCCACGAGCAGTACTTC.

This clone was seen only once. The gene calls are TRBV7-2 and TRBJ1-4; possible D gene TRBD1, 5 bases. The CDR3 loop spans 14 amino acids. Germline CDR1 and CDR2: SGHTA and FQGNSA. Between the trimmed V and J ends, which lost 7 bases and 8 bases, there was a span of 17 bases. In DNA, the CDR3 is TGTGCCAGCACCCACAGCGGGGGAAGCGAAAAACTGTTTTTT. This gives the protein CASTHSGGSEKLFF.

V and J are TRBV6-1 and TRBJ2-3; D is possibly TRBD1 or TRBD2 (5 bases each). V dropped 6 bases and J dropped 2 bases, with 6 bases sitting between them. The germline CDR1 and CDR2 sequences are MNHNS and SASEGT. The CDR3 runs to 12 residues. The CDR3 loop is CASRGVTDTQYF. CDR3 in DNA: TGTGCCAGCAGGGGGGTCACAGATACGCAGTATTTT.

This rearrangement joins TRBV10-3 to TRBJ2-7, with TRBD1 identical over 7 bases. This CDR3 is 15 amino acids long. V was clipped by 2 bases and J by 1 base; unmatched bases: 5. CDR1 ENHRY and CDR2 SYGVKD come from the germline V gene. The CDR3 sequence: CAISEEGGLSYEQYF. CDR3 nucleotide sequence: TGTGCCATCAGTGAGGAAGGGGGCCTATCCTACGAGCAGTACTTC.

This clone was recorded a few times. V usage is TRBV13 and J usage is TRBJ2-2; D is perhaps TRBD1 or TRBD2 (5 bases each). Trimming took 4 bases from V and 3 from J, leaving 12 bases between them. Looked up from germline, CDR1 is PRHDT and CDR2 is FYEKMQ (reference sequence). The CDR3 runs to 15 residues. DNA of the CDR3: TGTGCCAGCAGCTCCCGGGACCGATACACCGGGGAGCTGTTTTTT. It codes for CASSSRDRYTGELFF.

The chain carries TRBV9 and TRBJ1-6; the D gene is possibly TRBD1 (5 bases). The V gene's germline CDR1 is SGDLS and CDR2 YYNGEE. The CDR3 loop spans 14 amino acids. V lost 4 bases to trimming and J lost 5 bases, with 10 bases between them. CDR3 residues: CASSQGADNSPLHF. CDR3 sequence (DNA): TGTGCCAGCAGCCAAGGGGCAGATAATTCACCCCTCCACTTT.

J is TRBJ2-3 and V is TRBV7-3, with TRBD2 matching over 7 bases. CDR1 SGHTA and CDR2 FQGTGA come from the germline V gene. The CDR3 runs 14 residues. V gave up 5 bases and J gave up 2 bases; unmatched junction bases: 4. CDR3 in DNA: TGTGCCAGCAGCGTTAGACTAGCCACAGATACGCAGTATTTT. It encodes CASSVRLATDTQYF.

V usage is TRBV28 and J usage is TRBJ1-3; 10 bases are a match to TRBD1. Germline V gene lookup returns CDR1 MDHEN and CDR2 SYDVKM. J was trimmed by 2 bases and V by 4 bases; bases with no gene match: 5. This CDR3 is built from 16 residues. Here the CDR3 reads CASSSPGTGAGNTIYF. The CDR3, as DNA: TGTGCCAGCAGTTCACCCGGGACAGGGGCTGGAAACACCATATATTTT. Complete variable domain (other parts from reference TRBV28 and TRBJ1-3): DVKVTQSSRYLVKRTGEKVFLECVQDMDHENMFWYRQDPGLGLRLIYFSYDVKMKEKGDIPEGYSVSREKKERFSLILESASTNQTSMYLCASSSPGTGAGNTIYFGEGSWLTVV.

The genes are TRBV9 and TRBJ2-7; 7 bases match TRBD1. Looked up from germline, CDR1 is SGDLS and CDR2 is YYNGEE. V dropped 2 bases and J dropped 5; count of bases not matched to a gene: 7. CDR3 length: 14 amino acids. In DNA form, the CDR3 reads TGTGCCAGCAGCGTCCTACACCAGGGGGACGAGCAGTACTTC. Amino acids: CASSVLHQGDEQYF.

V gene TRBV30 combines with J gene TRBJ1-1, with D hard to call. The CDR3 is 12 residues long. Trimming took 3 bases from V and 5 from J, leaving 10 bases between them. CDR1 and CDR2 (germline): GTSNPN, SVGIG (reference sequence). The CDR3 is CAWRGVGTEAFF. In DNA form, the CDR3 reads TGTGCCTGGAGAGGTGTGGGGACTGAAGCTTTCTTT. The full variable domain, in which reference TRBV30 and TRBJ1-1 provide the parts outside the CDR3, is SQTIHQWPATLVQPVGSPLSLECTVEGTSNPNLYWYRQAAGRGLQLLFYSVGIGQISSEVPQNLSASRPQDRQFILSSKKLLLSDSGFYLCAWRGVGTEAFFGQGTRLTVV.

This rearrangement joins TRBV29-1 to TRBJ2-1, with D unresolved. The V end lost 3 bases, the J end lost 5 bases, and 8 bases lay between the germline ends. The CDR3 consists of 12 residues. CDR1 is SQVTM, CDR2 ANQGSEA, per germline. The CDR3 region is CSVDSSDNEQFF. DNA for the CDR3: TGCAGCGTTGATTCTTCAGACAATGAGCAGTTCTTC.

V gene TRBV18 combines with J gene TRBJ2-5; no clear D. This CDR3 region has 12 residues. Germline loops: CDR1 KGHSH, CDR2 LQKENI. V was shortened by 5 bases and J by 3 bases, with 7 bases between the two germline ends. This CDR3 reads CASSARKETQYF. The CDR3 nucleotides are TGTGCCAGCTCAGCTAGAAAAGAGACCCAGTACTTC.

This chain uses TRBV5-1 with TRBJ2-7; TRBD1 matches 8 bases. CDR3 size: 15 residues. Germline CDR1 is SGHRS and CDR2 is YFSETQ. J was trimmed by 4 bases and V by 4 bases; bases with no gene match: 10. The CDR3 spells CASSTAVGQVYEQYF. For the CDR3, the DNA is TGCGCCAGCAGCACGGCCGTGGGACAGGTATACGAGCAGTACTTC.

The chain couples TRBV5-5 to TRBJ1-5; possible D gene TRBD1, 6 bases. V was cut by 4 bases and J by 2 bases, with 13 bases left in between. The CDR3 extends over 15 amino acids. Germline V gives CDR1 SGHKS, CDR2 YYEKEE (reference sequence). The CDR3 coding sequence is TGTGCCAGCAGCAAACAGGGAGGGGGCAATCAGCCCCAGCATTTT. Amino acids: CASSKQGGGNQPQHF. The entire variable domain, with the rest obtained from reference TRBV5-5 and TRBJ1-5, is as follows: DAGVTQSPTHLIKTRGQQVTLRCSPISGHKSVSWYQQVLGQGPQFIFQYYEKEERGRGNFPDRFSARQFPNYSSELNVNALLLGDSALYLCASSKQGGGNQPQHFGDGTRLSIL.

This clone was detected a few times. The chain joins TRBV2 to TRBJ2-7; either TRBD1 or TRBD2 may supply D (5 bases each). Germline CDR1 SNHLY, CDR2 FYNNEI. Trimming stripped 2 bases from V and 1 base from J, with 15 bases between. CDR3 size: 16 residues. The CDR3 coding sequence is TGTGCCAGCAGTGAAATTGGGGGAGAAGGGTCCTACGAGCAGTACTTC. Its protein product is CASSEIGGEGSYEQYF.

The chain joins TRBV7-9 to TRBJ2-5, with 7 bases fitting TRBD2. The CDR3 totals 14 residues. Germline V gene lookup returns CDR1 SEHNR and CDR2 FQNEAQ (reference sequence). J lost 4 bases, V lost 3 bases, and 5 bases had no gene match. In DNA, the CDR3 is TGTGCCAGCAGCTTGGGAGGGAATCTAGAGACCCAGTACTTC. Its translation is CASSLGGNLETQYF.

This clone was seen once. The chain carries TRBV7-9 and TRBJ1-3; D possibly corresponds to TRBD1 (5 bases). CDR3 length: 15 residues. Trimming removed 5 bases from V and 0 bases from J, with 11 bases in between. Per the germline V gene, CDR1 is SEHNR and CDR2 is FQNEAQ (reference sequence). The CDR3 here is CASSLGTFSGNTIYF. The DNA of the CDR3 is TGTGCCAGCAGCCTAGGGACGTTCTCTGGAAACACCATATATTTT.

The chain has TRBV7-2 and TRBJ1-5; D possibly corresponds to TRBD1 (6 bases). The CDR3 is 19 amino acids. Germline V gene sequence: CDR1 SGHTA, CDR2 FQGNSA. V dropped 4 bases and J dropped 10 bases, with 32 bases sitting between them. The CDR3 bases are TGTGCCAGCAGCTCAATACCAGCCGCTACCGGACAGTTATCAGCCCCCCAGCATTTT. Translated, it gives CASSSIPAATGQLSAPQHF.

The chain links TRBV5-4 to TRBJ2-7; perhaps TRBD2 as D (5 bases). Trimming pared 3 bases from V and 0 bases from J, leaving 16 bases between. Germline loops: CDR1 SGHNT, CDR2 YYREEE (reference sequence). CDR3 length: 16 residues. CDR3 nucleotides: TGTGCCAGCAGCTCCGGTTGGCGGGTAAGCTCCTACGAGCAGTACTTC. Translation gives CASSSGWRVSSYEQYF.

This chain joins TRBV7-2 and TRBJ2-5; possibly TRBD1 for D (5 bases). Germline CDR1 and CDR2: SGHTA and FQGNSA. V lost 1 base, J lost 3 bases, and 9 bases lay in between. The CDR3 length is 14 residues. CDR3 bases: TGTGCCAGCAGCTTAGAAGTAGGGGAAGAGACCCAGTACTTC. Its translation: CASSLEVGEETQYF.

The chain employs TRBV28 and TRBJ2-7, with a weak D call TRBD2 (5 bases). V lost 5 bases and J lost 0, with 14 bases in between. The germline V gene encodes CDR1 MDHEN and CDR2 SYDVKM. The CDR3 runs to 15 residues. The chain's CDR3 is CASSSSGTSSYEQYF. CDR3 DNA: TGTGCCAGCAGTAGCAGCGGAACTAGCTCCTACGAGCAGTACTTC.

The sample holds one count of this clone. This chain's CDR3 is CASSESAEWETQYF. The CDR3 DNA reads TGTGCCAGCAGTGAATCGGCGGAATGGGAGACCCAGTACTTC. This chain joins TRBV25-1 and TRBJ2-5; the D is unclear. Germline V gene data show CDR1 as MGHDK and CDR2 as SYGVNS. The CDR3 consists of 14 residues. Trimming left V 1 base short and J 5 bases short, with 11 bases between.